The 18 T cell receptor beta chains in this list originate from one sample, sequenced in a study of blood T cell repertoires in COVID-19. The assay was immunoSEQ multiplex PCR, and TCRdb's table has in-frame clones only and misses some. The sample records some 160,000 clones, approximately 87% being singletons. Source material: peripheral blood. The receptors shown here come from a woman in her 70s with COVID-19, enrolled during active disease.

The rearrangement joins TRBV5-1 to TRBJ2-7, with 8 positions matching TRBD1. Germline CDR1 SGHRS, CDR2 YFSETQ. This CDR3 has 15 amino acids. The J segment lost 1 base and the V segment lost 4 bases, leaving 7 bases of the junction unmatched. The CDR3 DNA reads TGCGCCAGCAGCCCCGGGACAGGTTGGTCCTACGAGCAGTACTTC. Encoded protein: CASSPGTGWSYEQYF. Based on the CDR3 plus reference TRBV5-1 and TRBJ2-7, the full variable domain is KAGVTQTPRYLIKTRGQQVTLSCSPISGHRSVSWYQQTPGQGLQFLFEYFSETQRNKGNFPGRFSGRQFSNSRSEMNVSTLELGDSALYLCASSPGTGWSYEQYFGPGTRLTVT.

The chain employs TRBV18 and TRBJ1-1; D might be TRBD1 (5 bases). The CDR3 has 14 amino acids. Germline CDR1 reads KGHSH; CDR2 reads LQKENI. V shed 2 bases and J shed 1 base, with 8 bases lying between them. The CDR3 protein is CASSPGHTNTEAFF. In DNA, the CDR3 is TGTGCCAGCTCACCAGGACATACGAACACTGAAGCTTTCTTT.

The chain links TRBV13 to TRBJ1-2; no firm D call. From germline, CDR1 is PRHDT and CDR2 FYEKMQ (reference sequence). The V end lost 3 bases, the J end lost 2 bases, and 7 bases lay between the germline ends. The CDR3 has 13 residues. CDR3 sequence reads: CASSFGGNYGYTF. The DNA for the CDR3 is TGTGCCAGCAGCTTTGGAGGGAACTATGGCTACACCTTC.

J is TRBJ1-5 and V is TRBV15; 8 nucleotides line up with TRBD1. Unmatched junction bases numbered 2, after V lost 3 bases and J lost 1 base. This CDR3 is 15 amino acids long. In germline, CDR1 is LNHNV, CDR2 YYDKDF (reference sequence). CDR3 bases: TGTGCCACCAGCAGGGACAGGGCCAGCAATCAGCCCCAGCATTTT. The encoded protein is CATSRDRASNQPQHF.

The CDR3 here is CASSHRQGGSYGYTF. CDR3 coding DNA: TGTGCCAGCAGCCACAGACAGGGAGGATCCTATGGCTACACCTTC. V is TRBV5-4 and J is TRBJ1-2; 7 nucleotides match TRBD1. Germline lookup yields CDR1 SGHNT and CDR2 YYREEE (reference sequence). The CDR3 has 15 amino acids. V shed 4 bases and J 4 bases; nucleotides not matched to a gene: 10.

The chain recombines TRBV7-9 with TRBJ1-6; the D is unclear. From germline, CDR1 is SEHNR and CDR2 FQNEAQ (reference sequence). CDR3 length equals 13 residues. V was pared by 5 bases and J by 9 bases, with 11 bases between. CDR3 DNA: TGTGCCAGCAGCGTCGACCAGGCTTCACCCCTCCACTTT. Translating gives CASSVDQASPLHF.

The chain couples TRBV28 to TRBJ1-3; D gene ambiguous. V lost 7 bases and J lost 1, with 14 bases in between. This CDR3 spans 15 amino acids. The germline CDR1 and CDR2 sequences are MDHEN and SYDVKM. The CDR3 region has the DNA TGTGCCAGCACCGCGCAGGCGATTTCTGGAAACACCATATATTTT. It yields the protein CASTAQAISGNTIYF. Full variable domain (rest looked up from reference TRBV28 and TRBJ1-3): DVKVTQSSRYLVKRTGEKVFLECVQDMDHENMFWYRQDPGLGLRLIYFSYDVKMKEKGDIPEGYSVSREKKERFSLILESASTNQTSMYLCASTAQAISGNTIYFGEGSWLTVV.

This sequence joins TRBV5-4 and TRBJ1-6, with unresolved D. CDR3 length: 12 amino acids. V was pared by 2 bases and J by 9 bases, with 6 bases between. In germline, CDR1 is SGHNT, CDR2 YYREEE (reference sequence). The CDR3 DNA is TGTGCCAGCAGCTTAAACGGTTCACCCCTCCACTTT. Its translation is CASSLNGSPLHF.

The chain couples TRBV2 to TRBJ2-2, with 7 bases matching TRBD2. This CDR3 is 15 amino acids long. CDR1 and CDR2 from the germline V gene are SNHLY and FYNNEI. The J segment lost 4 bases and the V segment lost 5 bases, leaving 7 bases of the junction unmatched. The CDR3 DNA is TGTGCCAGCAGTTTTGCGGGGGAGGGCACCGGGGAGCTGTTTTTT. Translated: CASSFAGEGTGELFF.

This chain uses TRBV3-1 (or the pseudogene TRBV3-2) with TRBJ1-6; D is undetermined. Germline V gene data show CDR1 as LGHDT and CDR2 as YNNKEL (reference sequence). V was pared by 6 bases and J by 7 bases, with 13 bases between. The CDR3 is made up of 14 amino acids. The CDR3 DNA sequence: TGTGCCAGCAGGCCGACATGGTTGAATTCACCCCTCCACTTT. It translates to CASRPTWLNSPLHF.

This clone came up a few times. V gene TRBV15 combines with J gene TRBJ1-2, with D possibly matching TRBD1 (5 bases). The germline V and J ends were trimmed by 5 bases and 8 bases, with 21 bases remaining between them. The CDR3 is made up of 15 amino acids. From germline, CDR1 is LNHNV and CDR2 YYDKDF (reference sequence). The CDR3 here is CATSPTPGVLMGYTF. The CDR3 DNA reads as TGTGCCACCAGCCCCACCCCGGGGGTCCTTATGGGCTACACCTTC.

V usage is TRBV27 and J usage is TRBJ1-2; a weak D match, TRBD1 (5 bases). The germline V gene has CDR1 MNHEY and CDR2 SMNVEV (reference sequence). CDR3 length: 16 amino acids. Trimming removed 5 bases from V and 8 bases from J, with 24 bases in between. CDR3 sequence (DNA): TGTGCCAGCAGTCCACGGGTAGGCCTGGGGGGTCACGGCTACACCTTC. This sequence encodes CASSPRVGLGGHGYTF.

The V and J genes are TRBV20-1 and TRBJ1-2; D is unresolved. The V gene lost 6 bases and the J gene lost 8 bases, with 10 bases spanning the gap. CDR1 and CDR2 (germline): DFQATT, SNEGSKA (reference sequence). The CDR3 totals 10 residues. The CDR3 nucleotides read TGCAGTGCGTCGAATGGCGGCTACACCTTC. As protein: CSASNGGYTF.

This chain joins TRBV29-1 and TRBJ2-2; 9 nucleotides agree with TRBD1. CDR1 SQVTM and CDR2 ANQGSEA come from the germline V gene. With 7 bases clipped from V and 0 bases from J, the junction kept 3 bases outside the gene matches. The CDR3 spans 14 residues. CDR3 sequence: CSGGQGTNTGELFF. The CDR3 nucleotides read TGCAGCGGCGGACAGGGGACGAACACCGGGGAGCTGTTTTTT.

This chain connects TRBV6-4 to TRBJ2-3; 8 bases agree with TRBD2. V trimming: 1 base; J trimming: 14 bases; junction bases outside the gene matches: 8. The CDR3 is made up of 13 amino acids. The germline V gene has CDR1 MRHNA and CDR2 SNTAGT. This CDR3 reads CASSDYPGTRLYF. The CDR3 region has the DNA TGTGCCAGCAGTGACTACCCCGGGACTAGGTTGTATTTT.

J is TRBJ1-6 and V is TRBV28; TRBD1 matches at 7 bases. Germline CDR1 reads MDHEN; CDR2 reads SYDVKM. This CDR3 is built from 13 residues. V lost 8 bases and J lost 7; bases outside the gene matches: 5. The CDR3 loop is CASGGQPNSPLHF. CDR3 nucleotide sequence: TGTGCCAGCGGGGGACAGCCCAATTCACCCCTCCACTTT.

J is TRBJ1-2 and V is TRBV5-5; possible D gene TRBD1, 5 bases. The V and J ends lost 0 bases and 6 bases respectively, with 15 bases between them. The germline gives CDR1 SGHKS, CDR2 YYEKEE (reference sequence). This CDR3 has 15 residues. CDR3 in DNA: TGTGCCAGCAGCTTGGCCTCGGGGGGAGCGGATGGCTACACCTTC. Protein: CASSLASGGADGYTF.

V usage is TRBV19 and J usage is TRBJ1-6; unclear D gene. The CDR3 has 15 amino acids. V was clipped by 5 bases and J by 6 bases, with 14 bases between them. Germline V gene data show CDR1 as LNHDA and CDR2 as SQIVND (reference sequence). CDR3 nucleotide sequence: TGTGCCAGTAGTCTTAGTGTCTCTCCTAATTCACCCCTCCACTTT. It yields the protein CASSLSVSPNSPLHF.